This TCR beta chain came from a study of T-cell reconstitution after alpha-beta-depleted transplantation in children. The TCRbeta library incorporated unique molecular identifiers. TCRdb re-called the PCR reads through MiXCR, storing one row per CDR3 protein. The data show about 610,000 distinct CDR3 sequences, with over 9.5% seen just once and less than 5% held by the top ten. The CDR3 covers 14 residues. Germline loops: CDR1 MNHNS, CDR2 SASEGT. V lost 6 bases, J lost 0 bases, and 10 bases lay in between. This chain connects TRBV6-1 to TRBJ2-3, with D tentatively TRBD2 (6 bases). The sample here was PBMCs from the stem cell graft donor, taken from the stem cell graft. The source is a human donor who donated a stem cell graft to a child with acute myeloid leukemia. The CDR3 sequence: CASRLAMSTDTQYF. DNA of the CDR3: TGTGCCAGCAGGCTAGCGATGAGCACAGATACGCAGTATTTT.